This TCR beta chain emerged from a study of blood T cell repertoires in COVID-19. At the level of the study: PBMCs, B-cell-depleted T cells, or T cells were the source of the cDNA or gDNA that made up the material.

The V end lost 3 bases, the J end lost 1 base, and 3 bases lay between the germline ends. CDR1 is SEHNR and CDR2 is FQNEAQ in the germline V gene (reference sequence). There are 12 residues in the CDR3. Donors were grouped by their self-reported clinical history. Authors' analysis steps: Amplification of reference gene primers was used by the study to estimate nucleated cell counts. Method: immunoSEQ multiplex PCR; TCRdb's copy keeps in-frame clones and lacks some. V, J and clone size reflect that table, while D and trimming were determined from the DNA. The sample shows roughly 150,000 clones, roughly 80% of them seen only once.

Sample: PBMCs or T cells enriched from blood (not recorded which). The origin of this receptor is a woman between 50 and 59 years old who had recovered from COVID-19. The chain carries TRBV7-9 and TRBJ1-1; D is undetermined. CDR3 DNA: TGTGCCAGCAGCTTCTCGAACACTGAAGCTTTCTTT. As protein: CASSFSNTEAFF.